The 8 T cell receptor beta chains below were found in one sample sequenced in a study of T cell repertoires in cytomegalovirus infection. Their target antigens are unknown. TCRdb itself ran the reads through MiXCR, one entry per CDR3 protein. The data contain fewer than 1,000,000 distinct CDR3 sequences, around 30% of them singletons. Specimen: cultured CD8+ T cells from PBMCs, collected from culture after CMV antigen stimulation. The receptors were sampled from a human donor in good health (CMV status not recorded). Some clones in this sample may be carry-over from other donors' samples.

The chain is built from TRBV7-2 and TRBJ2-1, with 8 bases matching TRBD1. The length of the CDR3 is 15 residues. Germline-derived CDR1 and CDR2 are SGHTA and FQGNSA. After removal of 1 base from V and 3 bases from J, the junction contained 2 bases not matched to a gene. This chain's CDR3 is CASSLEDRDYNEQFF. CDR3 DNA sequence: TGTGCCAGCAGCTTAGAGGACAGGGACTACAATGAGCAGTTCTTC.

The chain is built from TRBV7-9 and TRBJ2-1, with a possible D match to TRBD1 (6 bases). V lost 10 bases to trimming and J lost 1 base, with 17 bases between them. Per germline, CDR1 SEHNR and CDR2 FQNEAQ (reference sequence). CDR3 length: 15 residues. The CDR3 loop is CAILGARASYNEQFF. CDR3 nucleotides: TGTGCCATTTTGGGGGCCCGCGCGTCCTACAATGAGCAGTTCTTC.

Turning to this clonotype: A read error may explain this, as a much larger clone is one base away. This chain links TRBV7-1 with TRBJ1-5; 9 bases map to TRBD1. TRBV7-1 is an ORF; its function is uncertain. V lost 5 bases, J lost 4 bases, and 6 bases stayed unmatched. The length of the CDR3 is 15 residues. The CDR3 is CASSPGTGKNQPQHF. Here the CDR3 DNA reads TGTGCCAGCAGCCCCGGGACAGGGAAGAATCAGCCCCAGCATTTT.

In nucleotides, the CDR3 is TGTGCCAGCAGCTCCACAGGAGGCCCTGAAGCTTTCTTT. This encodes CASSSTGGPEAFF. The rearrangement uses TRBV6-5 and TRBJ1-1; TRBD1 is a possible D gene (5 bases). Germline CDR1 reads MNHEY; CDR2 reads SVGAGI. Between the trimmed V and J ends, which lost 6 bases and 6 bases, there was a span of 14 bases. CDR3 length: 13 residues.

V is TRBV27 and J is TRBJ2-2, with TRBD2 matching 14 bases. CDR3 size: 17 residues. V lost 5 bases and J lost 5; bases outside the gene matches: 7. Per the germline V gene, CDR1 is MNHEY and CDR2 is SMNVEV (reference sequence). CDR3 bases: TGTGCCAGCAGTACCCCCGGACTAGCGGGAGGTACCGGGGAGCTGTTTTTT. Translation gives CASSTPGLAGGTGELFF.

This clonotype was observed a handful of times. The CDR3 protein is CASSYKGADEAFF. The CDR3 DNA reads TGTGCCAGCAGTTACAAGGGGGCAGATGAAGCTTTCTTT. The chain links TRBV6-2 or TRBV6-3 to TRBJ1-1; 7 positions agree with TRBD1. Losses at the gene ends were 2 bases for V and 7 bases for J; bases not matched to a gene: 4. Germline CDR1 and CDR2: MNHEY and SVGEGT. The CDR3 totals 13 residues.

This rearrangement joins TRBV20-1 to TRBJ2-1; 9 bases align to TRBD2. CDR1 is DFQATT and CDR2 is SNEGSKA in the germline V gene (reference sequence). CDR3 length equals 16 residues. V lost 0 bases, J lost 4 bases, and 7 bases stayed unmatched. The CDR3 spells CSARDQSTSGYNEQFF. The CDR3 nucleotides are TGCAGTGCTAGAGATCAGAGTACTAGCGGGTACAATGAGCAGTTCTTC.

This clonotype was seen a handful of times. The junction departs from the called germline gene at one end, perhaps through a read error. J is TRBJ2-7 and V is TRBV4-2; D not resolved. The CDR3 length is 15 residues. The germline V gene has CDR1 LGHNA and CDR2 YNFKEQ. The CDR3 spells CASSQVSVASSEQYF. The DNA for the CDR3 is TGTGCCAGCAGCCAAGTCTCTGTCGCCTCCTCCGAGCAGTACTTC.